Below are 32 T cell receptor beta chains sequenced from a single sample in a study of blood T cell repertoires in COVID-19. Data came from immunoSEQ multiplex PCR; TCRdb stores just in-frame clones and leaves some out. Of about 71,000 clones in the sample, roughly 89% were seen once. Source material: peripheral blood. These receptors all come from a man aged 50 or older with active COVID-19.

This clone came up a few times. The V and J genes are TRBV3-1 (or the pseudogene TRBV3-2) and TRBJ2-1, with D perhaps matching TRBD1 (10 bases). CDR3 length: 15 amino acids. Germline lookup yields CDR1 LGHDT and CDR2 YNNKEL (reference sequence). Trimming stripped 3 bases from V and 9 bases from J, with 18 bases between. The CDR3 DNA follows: TGTGCCAGCAGCCATATAGCGGGGGACAGGGGTGAGCAGTTCTTC. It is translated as CASSHIAGDRGEQFF.

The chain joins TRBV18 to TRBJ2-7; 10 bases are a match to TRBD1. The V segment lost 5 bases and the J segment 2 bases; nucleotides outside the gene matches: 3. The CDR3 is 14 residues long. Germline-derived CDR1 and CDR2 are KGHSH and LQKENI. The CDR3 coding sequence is TGTGCCAGCTCATCGGGGACAGGGGCCTACGAGCAGTACTTC. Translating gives CASSSGTGAYEQYF.

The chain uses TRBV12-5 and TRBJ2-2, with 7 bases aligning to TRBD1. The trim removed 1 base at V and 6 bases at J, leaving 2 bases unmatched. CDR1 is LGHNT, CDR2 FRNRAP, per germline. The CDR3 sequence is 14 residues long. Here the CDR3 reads CASGLGQGAGELFF. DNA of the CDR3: TGTGCTAGTGGTTTGGGTCAGGGGGCCGGGGAGCTGTTTTTT.

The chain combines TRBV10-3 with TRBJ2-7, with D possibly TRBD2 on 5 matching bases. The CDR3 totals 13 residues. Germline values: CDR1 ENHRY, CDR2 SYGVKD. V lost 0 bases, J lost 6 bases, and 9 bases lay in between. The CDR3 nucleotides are TGTGCCATCAGTGAGTCTGAAGGAGGCGAGCAGTACTTC. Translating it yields CAISESEGGEQYF.

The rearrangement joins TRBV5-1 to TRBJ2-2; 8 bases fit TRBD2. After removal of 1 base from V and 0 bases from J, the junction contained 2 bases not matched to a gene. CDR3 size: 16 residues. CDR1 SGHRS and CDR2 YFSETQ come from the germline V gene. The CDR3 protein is CASSLLGGANTGELFF. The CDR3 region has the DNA TGCGCCAGCAGCTTGCTCGGGGGGGCGAACACCGGGGAGCTGTTTTTT. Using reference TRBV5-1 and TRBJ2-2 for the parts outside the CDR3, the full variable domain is KAGVTQTPRYLIKTRGQQVTLSCSPISGHRSVSWYQQTPGQGLQFLFEYFSETQRNKGNFPGRFSGRQFSNSRSEMNVSTLELGDSALYLCASSLLGGANTGELFFGEGSRLTVL.

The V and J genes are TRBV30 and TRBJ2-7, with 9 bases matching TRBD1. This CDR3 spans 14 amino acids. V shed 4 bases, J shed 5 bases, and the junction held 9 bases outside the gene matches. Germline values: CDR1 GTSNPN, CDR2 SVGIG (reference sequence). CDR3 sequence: CAWTPGTGSDEQYF. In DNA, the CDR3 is TGTGCCTGGACCCCCGGGACAGGGTCGGACGAGCAGTACTTC.

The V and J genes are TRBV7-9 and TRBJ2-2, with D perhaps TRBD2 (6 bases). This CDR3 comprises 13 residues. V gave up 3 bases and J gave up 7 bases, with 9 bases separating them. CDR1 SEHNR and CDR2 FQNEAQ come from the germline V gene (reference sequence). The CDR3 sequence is CASSFTEGGELFF. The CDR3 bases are TGTGCCAGCAGCTTTACGGAGGGCGGGGAGCTGTTTTTT.

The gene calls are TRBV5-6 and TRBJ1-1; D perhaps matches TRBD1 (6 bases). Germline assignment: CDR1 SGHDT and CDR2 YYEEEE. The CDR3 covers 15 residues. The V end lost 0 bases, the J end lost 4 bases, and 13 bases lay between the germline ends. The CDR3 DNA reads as TGTGCCAGCAGCTTGGTCGTACAGGGAGTCACTGAAGCTTTCTTT. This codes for CASSLVVQGVTEAFF.

The CDR3 spells CASSIGRDRVVTLFYEQYF. In nucleotides, the CDR3 is TGTGCCAGTAGTATTGGCAGGGACAGGGTTGTTACTCTCTTCTACGAGCAGTACTTC. The chain combines TRBV19 with TRBJ2-7; 9 bases are shared with TRBD1. CDR3 length: 19 amino acids. With 3 bases clipped from V and 3 bases from J, the junction kept 18 bases outside the gene matches. Germline V gives CDR1 LNHDA, CDR2 SQIVND (reference sequence).

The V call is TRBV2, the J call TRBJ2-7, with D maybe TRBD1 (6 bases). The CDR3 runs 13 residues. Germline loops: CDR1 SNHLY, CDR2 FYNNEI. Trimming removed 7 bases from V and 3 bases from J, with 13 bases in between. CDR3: CASKGDERYEQYF. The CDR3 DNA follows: TGTGCCAGCAAGGGGGACGAACGCTACGAGCAGTACTTC. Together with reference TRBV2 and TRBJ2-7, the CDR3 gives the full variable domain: EPEVTQTPSHQVTQMGQEVILRCVPISNHLYFYWYRQILGQKVEFLVSFYNNEISEKSEIFDDQFSVERPDGSNFTLKIRSTKLEDSAMYFCASKGDERYEQYFGPGTRLTVT.

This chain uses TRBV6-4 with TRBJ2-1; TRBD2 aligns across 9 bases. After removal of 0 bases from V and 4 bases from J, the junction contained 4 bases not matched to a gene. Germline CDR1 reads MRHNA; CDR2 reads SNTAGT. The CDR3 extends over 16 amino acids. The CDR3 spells CASSDSSGGPYNEQFF. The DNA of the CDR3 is TGTGCCAGCAGTGACTCGAGCGGGGGGCCTTACAATGAGCAGTTCTTC.

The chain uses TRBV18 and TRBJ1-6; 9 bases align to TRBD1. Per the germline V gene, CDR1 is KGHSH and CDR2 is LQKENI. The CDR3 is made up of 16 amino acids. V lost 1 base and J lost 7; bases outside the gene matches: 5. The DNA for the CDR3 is TGTGCCAGCTCACCACTACAGGGGGCTAGAAATTCACCCCTCCACTTT. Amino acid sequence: CASSPLQGARNSPLHF.

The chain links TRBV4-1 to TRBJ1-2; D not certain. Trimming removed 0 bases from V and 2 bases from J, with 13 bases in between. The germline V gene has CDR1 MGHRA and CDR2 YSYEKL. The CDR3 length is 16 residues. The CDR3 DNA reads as TGCGCCAGCAGCCAAGATGATTCTAGAGGGAACTATGGCTACACCTTC. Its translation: CASSQDDSRGNYGYTF.

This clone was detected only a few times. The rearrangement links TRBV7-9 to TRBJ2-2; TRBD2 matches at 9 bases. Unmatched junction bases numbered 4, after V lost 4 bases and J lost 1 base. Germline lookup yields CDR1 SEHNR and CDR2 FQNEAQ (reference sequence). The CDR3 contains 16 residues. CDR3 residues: CASSSLAGLNTGELFF. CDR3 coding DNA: TGTGCCAGCAGCTCCCTAGCGGGGTTGAACACCGGGGAGCTGTTTTTT. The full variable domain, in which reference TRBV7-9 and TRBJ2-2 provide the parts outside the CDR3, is DTGVSQNPRHKITKRGQNVTFRCDPISEHNRLYWYRQTLGQGPEFLTYFQNEAQLEKSRLLSDRFSAERPKGSFSTLEIQRTEQGDSAMYLCASSSLAGLNTGELFFGEGSRLTVL.

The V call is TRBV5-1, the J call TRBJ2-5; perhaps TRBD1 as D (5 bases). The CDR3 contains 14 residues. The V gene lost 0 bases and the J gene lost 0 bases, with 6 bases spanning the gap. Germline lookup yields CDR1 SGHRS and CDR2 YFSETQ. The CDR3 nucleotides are TGCGCCAGCAGCTTGGGACAGTACCAAGAGACCCAGTACTTC. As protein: CASSLGQYQETQYF. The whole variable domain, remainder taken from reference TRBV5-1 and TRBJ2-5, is KAGVTQTPRYLIKTRGQQVTLSCSPISGHRSVSWYQQTPGQGLQFLFEYFSETQRNKGNFPGRFSGRQFSNSRSEMNVSTLELGDSALYLCASSLGQYQETQYFGPGTRLLVL.

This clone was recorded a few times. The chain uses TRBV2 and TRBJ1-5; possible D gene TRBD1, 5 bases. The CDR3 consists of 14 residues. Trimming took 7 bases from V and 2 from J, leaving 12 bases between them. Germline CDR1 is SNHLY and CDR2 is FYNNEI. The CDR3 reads CASTFDSGNQPQHF. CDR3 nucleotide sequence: TGTGCCAGCACCTTTGACAGTGGCAATCAGCCCCAGCATTTT.

The DNA of the CDR3 is TGTGCCAGCAGCGCCTTCGGACAAGACCCTAACTATGGCTACACCTTC. Its translation: CASSAFGQDPNYGYTF. This sequence joins TRBV9 and TRBJ1-2; D is possibly TRBD1 (5 bases). Germline CDR1 SGDLS, CDR2 YYNGEE. The CDR3 is 16 amino acids. V dropped 3 bases and J dropped 0 bases, with 15 bases sitting between them.

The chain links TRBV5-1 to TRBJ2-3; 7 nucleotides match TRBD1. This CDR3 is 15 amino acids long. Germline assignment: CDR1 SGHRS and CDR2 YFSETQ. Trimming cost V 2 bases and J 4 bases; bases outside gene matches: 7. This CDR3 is CASSLGTARSDTQYF. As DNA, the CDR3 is TGCGCCAGCAGCTTAGGGACAGCCCGCTCAGATACGCAGTATTTT.

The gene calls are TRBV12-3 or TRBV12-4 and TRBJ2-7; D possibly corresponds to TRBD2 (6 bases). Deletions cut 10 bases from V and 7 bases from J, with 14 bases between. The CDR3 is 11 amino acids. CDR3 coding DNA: TGTGCCACCGGGGGTAGTCGGGAGCAGTACTTC. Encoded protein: CATGGSREQYF.

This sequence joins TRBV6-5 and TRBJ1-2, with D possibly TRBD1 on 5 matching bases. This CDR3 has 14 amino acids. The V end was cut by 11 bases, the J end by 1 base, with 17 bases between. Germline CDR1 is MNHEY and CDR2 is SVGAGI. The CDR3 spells CAARGLRSNYGYTF. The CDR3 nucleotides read TGTGCCGCGCGGGGACTACGGAGTAACTATGGCTACACCTTC.

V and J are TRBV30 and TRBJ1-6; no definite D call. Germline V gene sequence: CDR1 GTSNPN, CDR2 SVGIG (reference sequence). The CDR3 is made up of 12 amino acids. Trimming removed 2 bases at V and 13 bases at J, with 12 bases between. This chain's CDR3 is CAWSREARPLHF. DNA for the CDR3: TGTGCCTGGAGTCGTGAGGCTCGTCCCCTCCACTTT.

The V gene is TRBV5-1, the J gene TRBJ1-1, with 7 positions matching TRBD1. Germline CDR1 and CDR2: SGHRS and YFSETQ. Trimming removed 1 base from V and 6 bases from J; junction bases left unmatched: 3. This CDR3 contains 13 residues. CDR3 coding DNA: TGCGCCAGCAGCTTGACAGGGGTCTCTGAAGCTTTCTTT. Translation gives CASSLTGVSEAFF. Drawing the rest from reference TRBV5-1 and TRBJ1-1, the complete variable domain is KAGVTQTPRYLIKTRGQQVTLSCSPISGHRSVSWYQQTPGQGLQFLFEYFSETQRNKGNFPGRFSGRQFSNSRSEMNVSTLELGDSALYLCASSLTGVSEAFFGQGTRLTVV.

Here the CDR3 DNA reads TGCGCCAGCAGCCAACCGGGGGGAAGCACCGGGGAGCTGTTTTTT. Translation: CASSQPGGSTGELFF. This rearrangement joins TRBV4-1 to TRBJ2-2; 7 bases are a match to TRBD2. Trimming at V came to 2 bases and at J to 4 bases, leaving 4 bases not matched to a gene. CDR1 is MGHRA and CDR2 is YSYEKL in the germline V gene. This CDR3 is 15 amino acids long.

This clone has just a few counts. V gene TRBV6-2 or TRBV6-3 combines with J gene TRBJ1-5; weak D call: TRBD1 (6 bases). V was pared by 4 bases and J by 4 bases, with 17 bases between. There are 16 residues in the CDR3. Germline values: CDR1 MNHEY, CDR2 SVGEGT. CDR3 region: CASSFHRAGSNQPQHF. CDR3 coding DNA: TGTGCCAGCAGTTTTCACAGGGCAGGGAGTAATCAGCCCCAGCATTTT.

CDR3 sequence (DNA): TGTGCCAGTAGTCGCGGACAGGGACGAGATACGCAGTATTTT. It yields the protein CASSRGQGRDTQYF. The J gene is TRBJ2-3, the V gene TRBV19, with TRBD1 identical over 8 bases. Losses at the gene ends were 5 bases for V and 5 bases for J; bases not matched to a gene: 6. Germline V gives CDR1 LNHDA, CDR2 SQIVND (reference sequence). The CDR3 extends over 14 amino acids.

CDR3 nucleotide sequence: TGTGCCAGCAGTGAGAATCGGGGGGCCTATCAGCCCCAGCATTTT. Its protein product is CASSENRGAYQPQHF. The chain has TRBV6-1 and TRBJ1-5; D perhaps matches TRBD1 (6 bases). The CDR3 runs to 15 residues. Trimming took 3 bases from V and 5 from J, leaving 14 bases between them. Germline lookup yields CDR1 MNHNS and CDR2 SASEGT.

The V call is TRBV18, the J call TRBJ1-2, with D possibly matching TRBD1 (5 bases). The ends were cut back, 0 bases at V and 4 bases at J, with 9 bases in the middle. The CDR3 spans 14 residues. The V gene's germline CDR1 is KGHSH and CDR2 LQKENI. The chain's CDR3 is CASSPPYQGYGYTF. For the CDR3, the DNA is TGTGCCAGCTCACCACCGTACCAGGGCTATGGCTACACCTTC.

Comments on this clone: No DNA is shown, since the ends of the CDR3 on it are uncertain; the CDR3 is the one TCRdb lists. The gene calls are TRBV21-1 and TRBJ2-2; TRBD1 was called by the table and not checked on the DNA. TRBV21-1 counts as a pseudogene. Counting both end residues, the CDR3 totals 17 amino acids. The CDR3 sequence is CASSKEVAGGSTGELFF.

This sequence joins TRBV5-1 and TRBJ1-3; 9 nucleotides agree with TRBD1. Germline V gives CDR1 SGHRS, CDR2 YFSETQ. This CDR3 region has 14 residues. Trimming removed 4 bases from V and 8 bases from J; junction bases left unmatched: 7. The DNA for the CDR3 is TGCGCCAGCAGCATGGGACAGGGTGGCGACACCATATATTTT. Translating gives CASSMGQGGDTIYF. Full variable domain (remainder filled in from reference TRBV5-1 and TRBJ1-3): KAGVTQTPRYLIKTRGQQVTLSCSPISGHRSVSWYQQTPGQGLQFLFEYFSETQRNKGNFPGRFSGRQFSNSRSEMNVSTLELGDSALYLCASSMGQGGDTIYFGEGSWLTVV.

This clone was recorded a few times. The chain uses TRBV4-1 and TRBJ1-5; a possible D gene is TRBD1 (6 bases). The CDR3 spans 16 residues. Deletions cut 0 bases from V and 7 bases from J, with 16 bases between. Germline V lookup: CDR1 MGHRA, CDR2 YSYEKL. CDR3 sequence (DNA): TGCGCCAGCAGCCAAGACTTCCGCCCGAGGGGGCAGCCCCAGCATTTT. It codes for CASSQDFRPRGQPQHF.

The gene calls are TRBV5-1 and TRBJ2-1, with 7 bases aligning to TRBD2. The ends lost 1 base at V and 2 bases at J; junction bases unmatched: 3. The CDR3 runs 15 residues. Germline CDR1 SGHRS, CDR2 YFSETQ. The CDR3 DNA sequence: TGCGCCAGCAGCTTGAGCACTAGCGCCTACAATGAGCAGTTCTTC. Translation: CASSLSTSAYNEQFF.

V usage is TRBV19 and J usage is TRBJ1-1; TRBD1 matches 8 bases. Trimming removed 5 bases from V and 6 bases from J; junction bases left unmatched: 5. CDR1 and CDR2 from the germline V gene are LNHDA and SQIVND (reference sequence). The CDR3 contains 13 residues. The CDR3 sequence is CASSLVQGAEAFF. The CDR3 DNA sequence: TGTGCCAGTAGTCTGGTACAGGGGGCTGAAGCTTTCTTT. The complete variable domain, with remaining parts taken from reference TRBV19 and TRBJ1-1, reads DGGITQSPKYLFRKEGQNVTLSCEQNLNHDAMYWYRQDPGQGLRLIYYSQIVNDFQKGDIAEGYSVSREKKESFPLTVTSAQKNPTAFYLCASSLVQGAEAFFGQGTRLTVV.